This entry lists 3 T cell receptor beta chains sequenced from one sample in a study of technical replicates of blood from a handful of donors. The data were produced by immunoSEQ multiplex PCR, yet TCRdb's version contains in-frame clones alone and is incomplete. This table has about 90,000 clones, roughly 93% appearing once. Input material: T cells isolated from PBMCs. Receptors originate from a human donor in good health.

The chain joins TRBV2 to TRBJ2-2; D may be TRBD1 (6 bases). Germline values: CDR1 SNHLY, CDR2 FYNNEI. The CDR3 length is 15 residues. The ends were cut back, 4 bases at V and 3 bases at J, with 12 bases in the middle. CDR3 amino acids: CASSARTDYTGELFF. Here the CDR3 DNA reads TGTGCCAGCAGTGCGAGGACAGACTACACCGGGGAGCTGTTTTTT.

V is TRBV7-8 and J is TRBJ2-5; possible D gene TRBD1, 5 bases. Germline CDR1 is SGHVS and CDR2 is FQNEAQ. Trimming removed 0 bases from V and 1 base from J, with 15 bases in between. This CDR3 is built from 17 residues. The CDR3 nucleotides read TGTGCCAGCAGCTTAGCGAGTGGCAGGGAACCCCAAGAGACCCAGTACTTC. Translation: CASSLASGREPQETQYF.

J is TRBJ1-4 and V is TRBV18; no definite D call. The CDR3 runs 15 residues. V gave up 1 base and J gave up 4 bases, with 10 bases separating them. CDR1 and CDR2 (germline): KGHSH, LQKENI. CDR3 protein: CASSPQQVDNEKLFF. CDR3 in DNA: TGTGCCAGCTCACCACAGCAGGTCGATAATGAAAAACTGTTTTTT. Full variable domain (rest looked up from reference TRBV18 and TRBJ1-4): NAGVMQNPRHLVRRRGQEARLRCSPMKGHSHVYWYRQLPEEGLKFMVYLQKENIIDESGMPKERFSAEFPKEGPSILRIQQVVRGDSAAYFCASSPQQVDNEKLFFGSGTQLSVL.